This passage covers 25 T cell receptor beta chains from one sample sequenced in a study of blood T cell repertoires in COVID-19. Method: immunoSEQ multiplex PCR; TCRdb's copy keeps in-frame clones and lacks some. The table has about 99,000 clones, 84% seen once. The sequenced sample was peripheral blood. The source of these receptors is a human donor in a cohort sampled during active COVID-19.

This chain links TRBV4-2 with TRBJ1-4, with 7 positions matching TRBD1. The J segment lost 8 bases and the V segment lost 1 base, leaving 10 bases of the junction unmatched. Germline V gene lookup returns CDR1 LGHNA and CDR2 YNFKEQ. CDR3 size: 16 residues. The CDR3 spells CASSQGGDSRGEKLFF. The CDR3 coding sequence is TGTGCCAGCAGCCAAGGGGGGGACAGTCGTGGAGAAAAACTGTTTTTT.

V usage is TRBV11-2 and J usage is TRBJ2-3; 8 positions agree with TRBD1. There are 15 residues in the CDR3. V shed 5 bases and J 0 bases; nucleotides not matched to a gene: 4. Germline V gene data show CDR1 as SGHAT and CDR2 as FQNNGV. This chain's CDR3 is CASSPGQASTDTQYF. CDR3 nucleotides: TGTGCCAGCAGCCCGGGACAGGCTAGCACAGATACGCAGTATTTT.

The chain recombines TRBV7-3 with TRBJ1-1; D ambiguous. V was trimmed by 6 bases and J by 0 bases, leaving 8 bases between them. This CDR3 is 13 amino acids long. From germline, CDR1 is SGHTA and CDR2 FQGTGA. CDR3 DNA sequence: TGTGCCAGCAGTTCGGGTATGAACACTGAAGCTTTCTTT. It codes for CASSSGMNTEAFF.

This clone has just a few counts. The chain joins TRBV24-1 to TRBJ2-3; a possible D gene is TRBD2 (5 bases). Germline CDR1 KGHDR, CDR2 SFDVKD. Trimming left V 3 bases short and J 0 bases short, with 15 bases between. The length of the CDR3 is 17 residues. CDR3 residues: CATSDGLLGLSTDTQYF. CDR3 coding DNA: TGTGCCACCAGTGATGGGTTACTAGGCCTTAGCACAGATACGCAGTATTTT.

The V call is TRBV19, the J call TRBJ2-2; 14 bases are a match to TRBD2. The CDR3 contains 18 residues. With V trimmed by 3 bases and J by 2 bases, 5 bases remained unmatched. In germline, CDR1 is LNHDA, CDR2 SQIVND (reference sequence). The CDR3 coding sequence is TGTGCCAGTAGTATCGTGGGACTAGCGGGGGCCAACACCGGGGAGCTGTTTTTT. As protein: CASSIVGLAGANTGELFF.

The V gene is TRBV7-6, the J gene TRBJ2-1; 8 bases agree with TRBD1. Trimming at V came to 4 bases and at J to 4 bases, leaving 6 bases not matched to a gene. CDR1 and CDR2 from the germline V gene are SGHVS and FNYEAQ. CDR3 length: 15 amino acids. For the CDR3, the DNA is TGTGCCAGCAGCTCAGACAGGGGAGCATACAATGAGCAGTTCTTC. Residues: CASSSDRGAYNEQFF.

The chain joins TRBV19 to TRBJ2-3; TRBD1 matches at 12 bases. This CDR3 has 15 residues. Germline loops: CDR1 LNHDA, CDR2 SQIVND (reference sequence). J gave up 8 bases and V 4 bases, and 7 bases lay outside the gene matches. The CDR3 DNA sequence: TGTGCCAGTAGTACGGGACAGGGGGCGGGAGGTACGCAGTATTTT. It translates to CASSTGQGAGGTQYF.

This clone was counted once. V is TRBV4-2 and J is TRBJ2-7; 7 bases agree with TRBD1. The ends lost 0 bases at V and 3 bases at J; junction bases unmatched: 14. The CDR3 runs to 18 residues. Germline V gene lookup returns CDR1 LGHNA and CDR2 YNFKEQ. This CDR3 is CASSQDRPRDSQIYEQYF. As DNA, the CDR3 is TGTGCCAGCAGCCAAGATAGGCCCCGGGACAGCCAAATCTACGAGCAGTACTTC.

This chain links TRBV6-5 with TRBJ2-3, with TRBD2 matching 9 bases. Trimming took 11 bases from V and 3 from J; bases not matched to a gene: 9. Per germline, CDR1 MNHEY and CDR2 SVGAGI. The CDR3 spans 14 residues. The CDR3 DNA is TGTGCCGTTTCCGGGACTAGCACGACAGATACGCAGTATTTT. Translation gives CAVSGTSTTDTQYF.

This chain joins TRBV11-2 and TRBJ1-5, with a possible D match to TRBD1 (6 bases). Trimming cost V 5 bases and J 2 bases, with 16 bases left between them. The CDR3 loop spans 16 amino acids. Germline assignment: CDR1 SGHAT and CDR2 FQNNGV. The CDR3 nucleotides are TGTGCCAGCAGCCCGGGGGGCCGGGGAGGCAATCAGCCCCAGCATTTT. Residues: CASSPGGRGGNQPQHF.

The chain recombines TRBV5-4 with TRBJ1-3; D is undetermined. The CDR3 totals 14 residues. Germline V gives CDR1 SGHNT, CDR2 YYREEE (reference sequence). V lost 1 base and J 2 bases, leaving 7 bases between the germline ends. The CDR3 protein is CASSLPEPGNTIYF. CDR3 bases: TGTGCCAGCAGCTTGCCGGAGCCTGGAAACACCATATATTTT. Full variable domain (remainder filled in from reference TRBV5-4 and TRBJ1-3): ETGVTQSPTHLIKTRGQQVTLRCSSQSGHNTVSWYQQALGQGPQFIFQYYREEENGRGNFPPRFSGLQFPNYSSELNVNALELDDSALYLCASSLPEPGNTIYFGEGSWLTVV.

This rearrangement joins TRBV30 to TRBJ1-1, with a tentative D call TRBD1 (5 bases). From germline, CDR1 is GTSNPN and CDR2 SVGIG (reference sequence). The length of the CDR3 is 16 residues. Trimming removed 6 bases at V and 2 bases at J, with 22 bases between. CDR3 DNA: TGTGCCTGTAAAAGTAGGACACCCGCCATAAACACTGAAGCTTTCTTT. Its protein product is CACKSRTPAINTEAFF.

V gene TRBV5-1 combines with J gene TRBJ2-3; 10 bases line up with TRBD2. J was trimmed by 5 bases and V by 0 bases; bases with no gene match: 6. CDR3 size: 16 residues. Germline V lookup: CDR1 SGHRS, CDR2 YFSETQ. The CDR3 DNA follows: TGCGCCAGCAGCTTGGATAGCGGGGGGTATGGAGATACGCAGTATTTT. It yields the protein CASSLDSGGYGDTQYF.

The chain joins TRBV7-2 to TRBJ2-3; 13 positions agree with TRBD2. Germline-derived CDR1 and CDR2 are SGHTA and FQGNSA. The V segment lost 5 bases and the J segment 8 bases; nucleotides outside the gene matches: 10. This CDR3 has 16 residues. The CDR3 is CASSMGLAGPGGTQYF. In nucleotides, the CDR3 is TGTGCCAGCAGCATGGGACTAGCGGGGCCAGGAGGTACGCAGTATTTT.

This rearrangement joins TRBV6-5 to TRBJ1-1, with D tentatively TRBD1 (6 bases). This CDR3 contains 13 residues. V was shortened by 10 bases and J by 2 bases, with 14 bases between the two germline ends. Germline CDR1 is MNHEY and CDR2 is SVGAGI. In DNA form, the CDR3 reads TGTGCCATAAGGGGGAATCCCAACACTGAAGCTTTCTTT. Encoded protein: CAIRGNPNTEAFF.

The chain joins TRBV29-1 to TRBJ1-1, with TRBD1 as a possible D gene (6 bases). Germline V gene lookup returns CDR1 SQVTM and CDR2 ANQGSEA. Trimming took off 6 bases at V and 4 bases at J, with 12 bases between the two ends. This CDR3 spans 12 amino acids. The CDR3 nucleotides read TGCAGCGTGGCAGGGGATGGCACTGAAGCTTTCTTT. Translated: CSVAGDGTEAFF.

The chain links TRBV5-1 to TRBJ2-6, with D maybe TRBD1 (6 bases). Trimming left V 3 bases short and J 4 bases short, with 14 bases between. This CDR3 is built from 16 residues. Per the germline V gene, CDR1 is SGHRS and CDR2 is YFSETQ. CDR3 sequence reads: CASSWTDRTGANVLTF. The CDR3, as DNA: TGCGCCAGCAGCTGGACCGACAGGACCGGGGCCAACGTCCTGACTTTC.

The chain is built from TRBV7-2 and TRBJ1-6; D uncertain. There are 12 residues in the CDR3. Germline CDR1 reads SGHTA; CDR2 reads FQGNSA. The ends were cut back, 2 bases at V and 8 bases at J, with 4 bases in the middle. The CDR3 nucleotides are TGTGCCAGCAGCTTATCCGATTCACCCCTCCACTTT. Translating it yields CASSLSDSPLHF.

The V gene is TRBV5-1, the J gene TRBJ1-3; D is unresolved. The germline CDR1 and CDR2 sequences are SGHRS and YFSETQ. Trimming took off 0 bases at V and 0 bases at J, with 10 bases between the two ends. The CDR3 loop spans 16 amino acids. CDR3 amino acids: CASSLAGTVSGNTIYF. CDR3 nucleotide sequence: TGCGCCAGCAGCTTGGCCGGTACAGTCTCTGGAAACACCATATATTTT.

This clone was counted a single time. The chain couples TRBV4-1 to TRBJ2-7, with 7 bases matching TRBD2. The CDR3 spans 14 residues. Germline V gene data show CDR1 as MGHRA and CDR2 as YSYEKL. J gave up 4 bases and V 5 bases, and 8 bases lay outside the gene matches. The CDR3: CASSREGLAYEQYF. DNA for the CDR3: TGCGCCAGCAGCAGGGAGGGGTTGGCATACGAGCAGTACTTC.

The chain's CDR3 is CASSYPGYGYTF. The CDR3 nucleotides are TGTGCCAGCAGCTACCCAGGCTATGGCTACACCTTC. The chain joins TRBV7-2 to TRBJ1-2; no reliable D call. CDR3 length: 12 amino acids. Per the germline V gene, CDR1 is SGHTA and CDR2 is FQGNSA. V lost 4 bases and J 4 bases, leaving 7 bases between the germline ends. Using reference TRBV7-2 and TRBJ1-2 for the parts outside the CDR3, the full variable domain is GAGVSQSPSNKVTEKGKDVELRCDPISGHTALYWYRQSLGQGLEFLIYFQGNSAPDKSGLPSDRFSAERTGGSVSTLTIQRTQQEDSAVYLCASSYPGYGYTFGSGTRLTVV.

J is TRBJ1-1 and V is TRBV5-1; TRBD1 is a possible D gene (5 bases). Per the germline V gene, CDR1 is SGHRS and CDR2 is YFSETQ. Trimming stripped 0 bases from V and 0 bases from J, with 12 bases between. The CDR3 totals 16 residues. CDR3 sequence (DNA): TGCGCCAGCAGCTTGGCTAGGGGTCAGATGAACACTGAAGCTTTCTTT. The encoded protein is CASSLARGQMNTEAFF. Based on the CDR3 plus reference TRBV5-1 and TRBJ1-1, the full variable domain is KAGVTQTPRYLIKTRGQQVTLSCSPISGHRSVSWYQQTPGQGLQFLFEYFSETQRNKGNFPGRFSGRQFSNSRSEMNVSTLELGDSALYLCASSLARGQMNTEAFFGQGTRLTVV.

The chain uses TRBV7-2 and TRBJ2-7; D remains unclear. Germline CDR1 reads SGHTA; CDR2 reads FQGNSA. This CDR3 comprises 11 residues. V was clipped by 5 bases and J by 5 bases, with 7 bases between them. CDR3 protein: CASSLAHEQYF. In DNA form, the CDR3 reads TGTGCCAGCAGCCTGGCCCACGAGCAGTACTTC.

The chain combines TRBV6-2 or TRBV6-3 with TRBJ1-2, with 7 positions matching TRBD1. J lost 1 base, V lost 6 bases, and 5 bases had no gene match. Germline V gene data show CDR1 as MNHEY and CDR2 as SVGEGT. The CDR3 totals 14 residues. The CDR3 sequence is CASSPRQGNYGYTF. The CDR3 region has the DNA TGTGCCAGCAGCCCCAGACAGGGTAACTATGGCTACACCTTC.

The CDR3 coding sequence is TGCGCCAGCAGCTCTGGGGGCTCTGGTCAGCCCCAGCATTTT. As protein: CASSSGGSGQPQHF. The V gene is TRBV5-1, the J gene TRBJ1-5; perhaps TRBD1 as D (6 bases). The V end lost 3 bases, the J end lost 6 bases, and 13 bases lay between the germline ends. The CDR3 has 14 residues. Germline V gene sequence: CDR1 SGHRS, CDR2 YFSETQ.